Sequencing of this TCR beta chain was carried out in a study of shared clonotypes between healthy human individuals. Study-wide background: Three plates were used per donor for CD4 naive, three for CD4 memory, two for CD8 naive and one for CD8 memory.

Germline lookup yields CDR1 MNHNS and CDR2 SASEGT. This CDR3 region has 13 residues. The V and J ends lost 4 bases and 6 bases respectively, with 11 bases between them. Using immunoSEQ multiplex PCR, the repertoire was profiled, and TCRdb retains in-frame clones only, with some absent. Of 2 million to 2.5 million clones in the sample, 80% to 95% were seen once. The chain joins TRBV6-1 to TRBJ2-3; D is undetermined. The receptor was isolated from a man aged 18 to 35 in good health. Some clones in this sample may be carry-over from other donors' samples. Sequenced material: naive CD4+ T cells from PBMCs. Subset reported: CD45RA+ positively selected. The CDR3 spells CASSGSFLDTQYF. The CDR3 nucleotides read TGTGCCAGCAGTGGCTCCTTTTTGGATACGCAGTATTTT.